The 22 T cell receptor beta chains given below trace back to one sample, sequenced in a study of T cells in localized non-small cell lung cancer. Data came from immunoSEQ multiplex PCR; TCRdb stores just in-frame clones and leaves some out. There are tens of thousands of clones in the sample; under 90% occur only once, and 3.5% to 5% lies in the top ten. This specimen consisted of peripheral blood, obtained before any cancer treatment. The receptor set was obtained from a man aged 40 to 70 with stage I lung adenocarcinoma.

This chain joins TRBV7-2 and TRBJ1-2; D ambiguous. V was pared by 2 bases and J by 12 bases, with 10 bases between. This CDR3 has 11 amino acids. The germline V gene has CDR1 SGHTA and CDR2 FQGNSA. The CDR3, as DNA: TGTGCCAGCAGCTTACGGGAGGTAAACACCTTC. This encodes CASSLREVNTF.

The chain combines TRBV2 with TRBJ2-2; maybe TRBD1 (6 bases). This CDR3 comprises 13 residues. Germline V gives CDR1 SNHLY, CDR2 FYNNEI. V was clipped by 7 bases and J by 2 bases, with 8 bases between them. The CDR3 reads CASTGENTGELFF. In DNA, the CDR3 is TGTGCCAGCACAGGGGAAAACACCGGGGAGCTGTTTTTT.

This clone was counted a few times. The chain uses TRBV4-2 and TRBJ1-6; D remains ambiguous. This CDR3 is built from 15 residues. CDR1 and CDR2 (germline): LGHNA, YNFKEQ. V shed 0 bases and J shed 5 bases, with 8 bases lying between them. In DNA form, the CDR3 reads TGTGCCAGCAGCCAAGAGGCCGGGGATAATTCACCCCTCCACTTT. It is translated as CASSQEAGDNSPLHF.

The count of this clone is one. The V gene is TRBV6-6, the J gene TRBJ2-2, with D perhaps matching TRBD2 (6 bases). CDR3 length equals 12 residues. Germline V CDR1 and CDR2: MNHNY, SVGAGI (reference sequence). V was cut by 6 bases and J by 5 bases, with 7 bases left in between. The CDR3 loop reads CASRGGTGELFF. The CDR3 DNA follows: TGTGCCAGCAGAGGAGGGACCGGGGAGCTGTTTTTT.

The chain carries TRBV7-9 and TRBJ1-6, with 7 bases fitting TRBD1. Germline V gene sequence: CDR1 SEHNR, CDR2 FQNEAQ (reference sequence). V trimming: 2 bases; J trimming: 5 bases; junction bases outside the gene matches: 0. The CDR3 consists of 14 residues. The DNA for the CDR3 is TGTGCCAGCAGCTTACAGGGGGATAATTCACCCCTCCACTTT. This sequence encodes CASSLQGDNSPLHF.

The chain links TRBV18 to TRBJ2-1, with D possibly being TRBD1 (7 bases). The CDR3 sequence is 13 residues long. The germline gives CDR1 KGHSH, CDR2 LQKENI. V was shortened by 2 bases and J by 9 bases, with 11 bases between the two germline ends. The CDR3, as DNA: TGTGCCAGCTCACCAATCCAGGGGGGTGAGCAGTTCTTC. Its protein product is CASSPIQGGEQFF. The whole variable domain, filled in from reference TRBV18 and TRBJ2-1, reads NAGVMQNPRHLVRRRGQEARLRCSPMKGHSHVYWYRQLPEEGLKFMVYLQKENIIDESGMPKERFSAEFPKEGPSILRIQQVVRGDSAAYFCASSPIQGGEQFFGPGTRLTVL.

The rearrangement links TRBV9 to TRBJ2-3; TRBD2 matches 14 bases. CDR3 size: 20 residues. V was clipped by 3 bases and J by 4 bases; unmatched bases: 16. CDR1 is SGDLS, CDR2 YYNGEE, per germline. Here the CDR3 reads CASSAPTSGGEKKGPDTQYF. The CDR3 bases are TGTGCCAGCAGCGCCCCGACTAGCGGGGGGGAAAAAAAAGGCCCAGATACGCAGTATTTT.

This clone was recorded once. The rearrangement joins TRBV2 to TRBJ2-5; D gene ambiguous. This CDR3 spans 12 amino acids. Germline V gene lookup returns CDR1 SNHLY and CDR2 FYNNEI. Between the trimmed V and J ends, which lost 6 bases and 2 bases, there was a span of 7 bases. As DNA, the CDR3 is TGTGCCAGCAGGGCGTCACAAGAGACCCAGTACTTC. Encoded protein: CASRASQETQYF.

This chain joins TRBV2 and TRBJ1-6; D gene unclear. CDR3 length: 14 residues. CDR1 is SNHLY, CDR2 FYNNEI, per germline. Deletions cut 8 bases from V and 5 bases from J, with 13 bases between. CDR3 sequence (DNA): TGTGCCAGCGGAGGGTCGTCGAATAATTCACCCCTCCACTTT. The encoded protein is CASGGSSNNSPLHF.

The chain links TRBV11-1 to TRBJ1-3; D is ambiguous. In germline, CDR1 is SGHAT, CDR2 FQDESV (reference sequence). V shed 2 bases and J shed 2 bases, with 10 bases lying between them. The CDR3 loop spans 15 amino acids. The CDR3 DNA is TGTGCCAGCAGCTTAAGCATGTCACCTGGAAACACCATATATTTT. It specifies CASSLSMSPGNTIYF.

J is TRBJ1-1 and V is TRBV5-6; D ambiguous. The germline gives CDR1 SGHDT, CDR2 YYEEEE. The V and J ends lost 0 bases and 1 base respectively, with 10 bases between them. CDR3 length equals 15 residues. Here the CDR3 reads CASSLGMGSNTEAFF. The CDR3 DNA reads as TGTGCCAGCAGCTTGGGTATGGGATCGAACACTGAAGCTTTCTTT.

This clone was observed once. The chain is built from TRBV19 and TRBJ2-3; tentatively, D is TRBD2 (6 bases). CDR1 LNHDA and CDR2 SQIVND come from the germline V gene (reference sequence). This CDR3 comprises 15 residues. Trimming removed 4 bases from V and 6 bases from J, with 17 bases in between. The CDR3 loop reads CASSTRDFYDDTQYF. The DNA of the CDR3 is TGTGCCAGTAGTACCAGGGACTTCTATGACGATACGCAGTATTTT.

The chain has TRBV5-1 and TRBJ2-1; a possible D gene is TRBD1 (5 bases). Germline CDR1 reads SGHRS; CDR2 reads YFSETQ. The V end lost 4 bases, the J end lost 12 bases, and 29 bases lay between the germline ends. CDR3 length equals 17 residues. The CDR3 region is CASSRASLIERRVWQFF. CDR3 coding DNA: TGCGCCAGCAGCCGTGCATCTCTAATAGAACGCAGGGTTTGGCAGTTCTTC.

CDR3: CASSQLQAYEQYF. The CDR3 DNA is TGTGCCAGCAGCCAATTACAGGCCTACGAGCAGTACTTC. The chain is built from TRBV14 and TRBJ2-7; a possible D gene is TRBD1 (5 bases). CDR1 and CDR2 from the germline V gene are SGHDN and FVKESK. Trimming cost V 2 bases and J 2 bases, with 7 bases left between them. This CDR3 contains 13 residues.

CDR3 nucleotides: TGTGCCAGCAGTGTCGGGACTAGCGGGCATCAGGGGGCCTACAATGAGCAGTTCTTC. This gives the protein CASSVGTSGHQGAYNEQFF. The chain is built from TRBV6-1 and TRBJ2-1; TRBD2 aligns across 12 bases. J was trimmed by 2 bases and V by 4 bases; bases with no gene match: 12. Per germline, CDR1 MNHNS and CDR2 SASEGT. CDR3 size: 19 residues.

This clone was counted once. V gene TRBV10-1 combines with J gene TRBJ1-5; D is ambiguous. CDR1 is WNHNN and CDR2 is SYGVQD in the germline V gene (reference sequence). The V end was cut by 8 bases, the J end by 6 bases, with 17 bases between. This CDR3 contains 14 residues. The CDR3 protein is CASLRPTSGQPQHF. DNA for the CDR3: TGCGCCAGCCTGAGGCCTACCTCGGGTCAGCCCCAGCATTTT.

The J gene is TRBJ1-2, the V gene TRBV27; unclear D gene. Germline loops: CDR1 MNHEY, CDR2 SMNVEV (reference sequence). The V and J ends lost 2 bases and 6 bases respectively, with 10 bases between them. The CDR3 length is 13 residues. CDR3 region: CASSLGLTNGYTF. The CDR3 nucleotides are TGTGCCAGCAGTTTAGGGTTAACTAATGGCTACACCTTC.

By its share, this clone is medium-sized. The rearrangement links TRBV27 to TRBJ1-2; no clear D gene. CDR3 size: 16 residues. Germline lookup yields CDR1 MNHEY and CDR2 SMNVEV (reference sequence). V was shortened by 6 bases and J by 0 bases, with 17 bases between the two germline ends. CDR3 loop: CASSPGRARTNYGYTF. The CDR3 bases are TGTGCCAGCAGCCCCGGTAGGGCCCGTACTAACTATGGCTACACCTTC.

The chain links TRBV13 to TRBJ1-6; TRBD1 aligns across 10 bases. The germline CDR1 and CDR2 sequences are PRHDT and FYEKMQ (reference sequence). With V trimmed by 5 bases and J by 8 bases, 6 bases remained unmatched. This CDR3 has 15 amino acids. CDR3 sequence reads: CASSLGQGIYSPLHF. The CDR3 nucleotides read TGTGCCAGCAGCCTGGGACAGGGGATCTATTCACCCCTCCACTTT.

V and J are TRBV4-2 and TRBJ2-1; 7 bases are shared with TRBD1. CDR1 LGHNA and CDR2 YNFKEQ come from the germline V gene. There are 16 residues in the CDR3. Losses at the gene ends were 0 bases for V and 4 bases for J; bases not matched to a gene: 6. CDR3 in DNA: TGTGCCAGCAGCCAAGATTCGGGGACAGTTTACAATGAGCAGTTCTTC. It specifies CASSQDSGTVYNEQFF.

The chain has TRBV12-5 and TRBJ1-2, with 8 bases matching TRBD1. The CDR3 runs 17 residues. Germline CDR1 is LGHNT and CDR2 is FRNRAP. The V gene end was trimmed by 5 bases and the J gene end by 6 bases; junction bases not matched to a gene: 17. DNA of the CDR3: TGTGCTAGTGGTGGGCCCACAGGGGGAGTCAGTGGAAATGGCTACACCTTC. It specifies CASGGPTGGVSGNGYTF.

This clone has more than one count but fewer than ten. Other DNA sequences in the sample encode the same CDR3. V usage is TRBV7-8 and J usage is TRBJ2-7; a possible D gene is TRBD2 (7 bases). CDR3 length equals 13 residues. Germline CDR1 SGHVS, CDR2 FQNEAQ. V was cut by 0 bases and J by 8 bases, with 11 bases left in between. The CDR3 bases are TGTGCCAGCAGCTTAGCGGGGGGGCCTCAGCAGTACTTC. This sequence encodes CASSLAGGPQQYF.